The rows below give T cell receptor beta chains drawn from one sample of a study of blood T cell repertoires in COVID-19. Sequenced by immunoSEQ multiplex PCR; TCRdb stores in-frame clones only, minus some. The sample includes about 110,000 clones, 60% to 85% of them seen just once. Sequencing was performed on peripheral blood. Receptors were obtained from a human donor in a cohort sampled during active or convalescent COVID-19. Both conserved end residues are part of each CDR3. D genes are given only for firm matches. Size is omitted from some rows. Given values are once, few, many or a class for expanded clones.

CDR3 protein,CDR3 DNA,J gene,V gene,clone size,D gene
CASSFRQGGPGELFF,TGCGCCAGCAGCTTTAGACAGGGGGGACCCGGGGAGCTGTTTTTT,TRBJ2-2,TRBV5-1,NA,TRBD1
CASSFRDYAYEQYF,TGTGCCAGCAGCTTCCGGGACTACGCCTACGAGCAGTACTTC,TRBJ2-7,TRBV11-2,few,TRBD2
CASTLGGQPQHF,TGTGCCAGCACCCTAGGAGGTCAGCCCCAGCATTTT,TRBJ1-5,TRBV7-9,few,NA
CASSPSAGGLGEQFF,TGTGCCAGCTCACCGTCAGCGGGAGGGTTGGGTGAGCAGTTCTTC,TRBJ2-1,TRBV18,once,TRBD2
CASSLVRGTQPQHF,TGTGCCAGCAGCTTAGTTAGGGGTACTCAGCCCCAGCATTTT,TRBJ1-5,TRBV7-2,many,NA
CASSPGVGRGLNEQFF,TGTGCCAGCTCACCAGGAGTCGGCAGGGGGCTCAATGAGCAGTTCTTC,TRBJ2-1,TRBV18,NA,TRBD1
CASRGDRTSHGYTF,TGTGCCAGCAGGGGGGACAGGACCTCACATGGCTACACCTTC,TRBJ1-2,TRBV25-1,few,TRBD1
CASSPRQFSNQPQHF,TGTGCCAGTAGTCCAAGACAGTTTAGCAATCAGCCCCAGCATTTT,TRBJ1-5,TRBV19,NA,NA
CASSPVSRDAFF,TGTGCCAGCTCACCAGTCAGCAGGGATGCTTTCTTT,TRBJ1-1,TRBV18,NA,NA
CASSWEARGTGELFF,TGTGCCAGCAGTTGGGAGGCTAGGGGAACCGGGGAGCTGTTTTTT,TRBJ2-2,TRBV6-5,NA,NA
CASRPGGGNTIYF,TGTGCCAGCAGGCCAGGGGGTGGAAACACCATATATTTT,TRBJ1-3,TRBV12-3/TRBV12-4,NA,TRBD1
CASSLVLAGVYNEQFF,TGTGCCAGCAGCTTAGTTCTAGCGGGGGTATACAATGAGCAGTTCTTC,TRBJ2-1,TRBV7-8,NA,TRBD2
CASSLVTGNRGNYGYTF,TGTGCCAGCAGCTTAGTGACAGGGAATAGGGGTAACTATGGCTACACCTTC,TRBJ1-2,TRBV7-2,once,TRBD1
CASSATGQTMNTGELFF,TGTGCCAGCTCAGCAACGGGACAAACAATGAACACCGGGGAGCTGTTTTTT,TRBJ2-2,TRBV18,NA,NA
CASSLVVRTSGYNEQFF,TGTGCCAGCAGCTTAGTAGTAAGGACTAGCGGATACAATGAGCAGTTCTTC,TRBJ2-1,TRBV7-2,NA,TRBD2
CASSVDSHEAFF,TGTGCCAGCAGCGTAGACTCCCATGAAGCTTTCTTT,TRBJ1-1,TRBV9,NA,NA
CASSLVQSSYEQYF,TGTGCCAGCAGCTTAGTACAGAGCTCCTACGAGCAGTACTTC,TRBJ2-7,TRBV7-2,NA,NA
CASSLTGGTEAFF,TGTGCCAGCAGCCTTACAGGGGGCACTGAAGCTTTCTTT,TRBJ1-1,TRBV6-2/TRBV6-3,NA,TRBD1
CASRDLESIGREAFF,TGTGCCAGCAGGGATTTAGAGTCTATTGGCAGGGAAGCTTTCTTT,TRBJ1-1,TRBV7-9,NA,NA
CASSPSGSWSYNEQFF,TGTGCCAGCAGCCCCAGCGGGAGCTGGTCCTACAATGAGCAGTTCTTC,TRBJ2-1,TRBV11-1,NA,TRBD2
CASSLWRVQETQYF,TGTGCCAGCAGTTTATGGAGGGTCCAAGAGACCCAGTACTTC,TRBJ2-5,TRBV28,NA,NA
CASSYLGVGLEKLFF,TGTGCCAGCAGTTACTTAGGGGTGGGACTCGAAAAACTGTTTTTT,TRBJ1-4,TRBV6-5,NA,NA
CASSRLNRGNTEAFF,TGTGCCAGCAGCCGTCTCAACAGGGGCAACACTGAAGCTTTCTTT,TRBJ1-1,TRBV3-1/TRBV3-2,NA,TRBD1
CAISESSEVDEQFF,TGTGCCATCAGTGAGTCGTCCGAGGTTGATGAGCAGTTCTTC,TRBJ2-1,TRBV10-3,NA,NA
CAWSVLFRDTEAFF,TGTGCCTGGAGTGTACTATTCAGGGACACTGAAGCTTTCTTT,TRBJ1-1,TRBV30,few,NA
CASSPTTLDYGYTF,TGTGCCAGCTCACCCACGACGCTAGACTATGGCTACACCTTC,TRBJ1-2,TRBV18,NA,NA
CASSLARQGFYGYTF,TGTGCCAGCAGTTTAGCCCGACAGGGATTCTATGGCTACACCTTC,TRBJ1-2,TRBV28,once,TRBD1
CASSYPTGLQETQYF,TGTGCCAGCAGTTACCCAACAGGGCTCCAAGAGACCCAGTACTTC,TRBJ2-5,TRBV6-6,NA,NA
CASSHRWGRIGYQETQYF,TGTGCCAGTAGCCATAGATGGGGGAGGATTGGCTACCAAGAGACCCAGTACTTC,TRBJ2-5,TRBV19,NA,NA
CASSENRGGVGTEAFF,TGTGCCAGCAGTGAAAACCGAGGGGGGGTTGGAACTGAAGCTTTCTTT,TRBJ1-1,TRBV2,NA,NA
CASSLYSGVNTGELFF,TGTGCCAGCAGCTTGTATAGCGGGGTGAACACCGGGGAGCTGTTTTTT,TRBJ2-2,TRBV5-4,few,TRBD2
CANPGTPNTGELFF,TGTGCCAATCCCGGGACACCGAACACCGGGGAGCTGTTTTTT,TRBJ2-2,TRBV9,NA,NA
CASGPPRGTGGLAGELFF,TGTGCCAGCGGCCCCCCCCGCGGGACAGGGGGCCTTGCCGGGGAGCTGTTTTTT,TRBJ2-2,TRBV9,NA,TRBD1
CASRGTGGLGTEAFF,TGTGCCAGCAGGGGGACAGGGGGCTTGGGTACTGAAGCTTTCTTT,TRBJ1-1,TRBV6-5,NA,TRBD1
CASSLALGAKKLFF,TGTGCCAGCAGTTTGGCGTTGGGAGCGAAAAAACTGTTTTTT,TRBJ1-4,TRBV27,NA,NA
CAKSSRDRRGTDTQYF,TGTGCCAAGAGCTCAAGGGACAGAAGGGGCACAGATACGCAGTATTTT,TRBJ2-3,TRBV2,NA,TRBD1
CASSLLDGDLSGNTIYF,TGTGCCAGCAGTTTATTAGACGGAGACCTCTCTGGAAACACCATATATTTT,TRBJ1-3,TRBV28,NA,NA
CASSQGRYRDRGDEQYF,TGTGCCAGCAGCCAAGGACGGTATCGGGACAGGGGAGACGAGCAGTACTTC,TRBJ2-7,TRBV3-1/TRBV3-2,NA,TRBD1
CASSLDPRRGLKETQYF,TGTGCCAGCAGTTTAGACCCACGGAGGGGGCTAAAAGAGACCCAGTACTTC,TRBJ2-5,TRBV28,NA,NA
CASSKEPGQGGTEAFF,TGTGCCAGCAGCAAAGAACCGGGACAGGGGGGCACTGAAGCTTTCTTT,TRBJ1-1,TRBV21-1,NA,NA
CATSDPRTMTGTYGYTF,TGTGCCACCAGTGATCCCCGTACCATGACAGGCACCTATGGCTACACCTTC,TRBJ1-2,TRBV24-1,NA,NA
CASSRGRAGQEAQYF,TGTGCCAGCAGTCGGGGTCGGGCGGGTCAAGAGGCCCAGTACTTC,TRBJ2-5,TRBV7-8,NA,NA
CASSHAARKEVAIVF,TGCGCCAGCAGCCACGCCGCCCGAAAAGAAGTAGCCATAGTGTTC,TRBJ2-4,TRBV4-3,NA,NA
CASSPLQGAGEKLFF,TGTGCCAGCTCACCACTCCAGGGGGCAGGCGAAAAACTGTTTTTT,TRBJ1-4,TRBV18,NA,TRBD1
CAIKAGGVSPLHF,TGTGCCATCAAGGCAGGGGGCGTTTCACCCCTCCACTTT,TRBJ1-6,TRBV10-3,NA,TRBD1
CASTTGVQPQHF,TGTGCCAGCACGACAGGGGTCCAGCCCCAGCATTTT,TRBJ1-5,TRBV28,NA,TRBD1